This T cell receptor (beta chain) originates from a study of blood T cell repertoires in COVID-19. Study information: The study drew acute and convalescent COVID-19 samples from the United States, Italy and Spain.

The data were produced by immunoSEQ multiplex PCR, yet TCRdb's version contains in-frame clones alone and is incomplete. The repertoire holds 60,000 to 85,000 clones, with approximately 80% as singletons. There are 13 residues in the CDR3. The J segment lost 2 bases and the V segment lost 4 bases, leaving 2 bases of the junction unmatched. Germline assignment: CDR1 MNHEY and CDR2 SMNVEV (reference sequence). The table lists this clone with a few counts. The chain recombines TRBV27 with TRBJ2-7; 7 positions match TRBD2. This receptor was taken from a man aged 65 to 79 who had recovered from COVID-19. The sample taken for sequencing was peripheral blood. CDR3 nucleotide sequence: TGTGCCAGCAGTTCCGCGGGAGCCTACGAGCAGTACTTC. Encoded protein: CASSSAGAYEQYF.